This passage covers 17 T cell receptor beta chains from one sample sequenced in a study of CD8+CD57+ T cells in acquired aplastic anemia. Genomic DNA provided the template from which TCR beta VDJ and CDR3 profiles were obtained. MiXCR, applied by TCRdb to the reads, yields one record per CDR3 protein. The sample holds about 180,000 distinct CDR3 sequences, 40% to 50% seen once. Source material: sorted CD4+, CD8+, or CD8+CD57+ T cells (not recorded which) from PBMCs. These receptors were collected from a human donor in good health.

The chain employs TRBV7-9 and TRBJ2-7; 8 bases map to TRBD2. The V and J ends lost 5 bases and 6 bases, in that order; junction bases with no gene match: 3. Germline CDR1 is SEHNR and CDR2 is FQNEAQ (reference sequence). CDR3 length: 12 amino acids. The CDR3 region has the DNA TGTGCCAGCAGCCGGGGGGGATCCGAGCAGTACTTC. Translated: CASSRGGSEQYF.

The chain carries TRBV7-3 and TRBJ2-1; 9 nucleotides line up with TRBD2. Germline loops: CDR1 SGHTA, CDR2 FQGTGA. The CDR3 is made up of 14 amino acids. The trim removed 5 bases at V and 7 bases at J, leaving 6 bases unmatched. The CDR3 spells CASSRSGRLNEQFF. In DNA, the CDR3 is TGTGCCAGCAGCCGTAGCGGGAGATTAAATGAGCAGTTCTTC. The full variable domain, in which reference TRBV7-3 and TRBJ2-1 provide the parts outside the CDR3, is GAGVSQTPSNKVTEKGKYVELRCDPISGHTALYWYRQSLGQGPEFLIYFQGTGAADDSGLPNDRFFAVRPEGSVSTLKIQRTERGDSAVYLCASSRSGRLNEQFFGPGTRLTVL.

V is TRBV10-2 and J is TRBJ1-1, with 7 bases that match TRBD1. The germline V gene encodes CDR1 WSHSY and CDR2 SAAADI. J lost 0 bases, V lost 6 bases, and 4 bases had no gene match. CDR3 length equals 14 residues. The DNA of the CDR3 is TGCGCCAGCAGGAGGGGGCGTCTGAACACTGAAGCTTTCTTT. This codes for CASRRGRLNTEAFF.

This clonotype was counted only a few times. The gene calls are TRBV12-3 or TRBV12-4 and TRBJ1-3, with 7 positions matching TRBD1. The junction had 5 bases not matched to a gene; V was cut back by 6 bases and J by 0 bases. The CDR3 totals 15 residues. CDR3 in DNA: TGTGCCAGCAGCCGGACAGGCGGCTCTGGAAACACCATATATTTT. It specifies CASSRTGGSGNTIYF.

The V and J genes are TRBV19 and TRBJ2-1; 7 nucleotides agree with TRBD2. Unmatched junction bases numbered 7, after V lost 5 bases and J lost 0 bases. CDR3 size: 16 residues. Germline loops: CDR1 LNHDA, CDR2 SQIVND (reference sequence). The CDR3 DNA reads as TGTGCCAGTAGTCTTGGCGGGAGAGACTCCTACAATGAGCAGTTCTTC. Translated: CASSLGGRDSYNEQFF.

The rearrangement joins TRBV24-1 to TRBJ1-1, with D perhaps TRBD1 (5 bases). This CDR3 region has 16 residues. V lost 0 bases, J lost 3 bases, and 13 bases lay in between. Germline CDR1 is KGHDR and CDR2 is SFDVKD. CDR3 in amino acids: CATSDLGRAQDTEAFF. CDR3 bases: TGTGCCACCAGTGATTTGGGCAGGGCGCAGGACACTGAAGCTTTCTTT.

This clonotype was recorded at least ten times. CDR3 region: CSARSGLAGAGETQYF. CDR3 coding DNA: TGCAGTGCTAGAAGTGGTCTAGCGGGAGCGGGGGAGACCCAGTACTTC. The chain couples TRBV20-1 to TRBJ2-5; 10 bases line up with TRBD2. The CDR3 is made up of 16 amino acids. CDR1 and CDR2 from the germline V gene are DFQATT and SNEGSKA (reference sequence). Trimming took 2 bases from V and 5 from J; bases not matched to a gene: 11.

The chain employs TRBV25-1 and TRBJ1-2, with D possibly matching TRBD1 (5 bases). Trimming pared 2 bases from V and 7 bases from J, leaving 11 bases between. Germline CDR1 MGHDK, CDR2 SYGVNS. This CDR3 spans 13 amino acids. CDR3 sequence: CASSEQRTTGYTF. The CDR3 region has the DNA TGTGCCAGCAGTGAACAGAGGACAACTGGCTACACCTTC.

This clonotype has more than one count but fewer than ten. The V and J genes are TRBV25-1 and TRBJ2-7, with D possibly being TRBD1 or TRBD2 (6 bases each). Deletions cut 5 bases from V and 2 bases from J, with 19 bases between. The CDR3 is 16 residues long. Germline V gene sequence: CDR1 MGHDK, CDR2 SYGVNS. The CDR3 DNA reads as TGTGCCAGCAGTACCCAAAGGAGGGACATTCCCTACGAGCAGTACTTC. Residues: CASSTQRRDIPYEQYF.

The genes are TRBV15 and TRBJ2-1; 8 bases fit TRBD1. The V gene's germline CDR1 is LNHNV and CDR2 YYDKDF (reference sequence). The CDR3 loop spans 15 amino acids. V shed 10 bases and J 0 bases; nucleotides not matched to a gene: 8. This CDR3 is CAIQTTGGSYNEQFF. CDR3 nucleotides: TGTGCCATTCAAACAACAGGGGGCTCCTACAATGAGCAGTTCTTC.

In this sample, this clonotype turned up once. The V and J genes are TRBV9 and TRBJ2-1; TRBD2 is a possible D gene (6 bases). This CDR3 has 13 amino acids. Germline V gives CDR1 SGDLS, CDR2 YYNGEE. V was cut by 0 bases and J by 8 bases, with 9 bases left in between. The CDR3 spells CASSVALADEQFF. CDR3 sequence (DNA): TGTGCCAGCAGCGTAGCACTAGCAGATGAGCAGTTCTTC.

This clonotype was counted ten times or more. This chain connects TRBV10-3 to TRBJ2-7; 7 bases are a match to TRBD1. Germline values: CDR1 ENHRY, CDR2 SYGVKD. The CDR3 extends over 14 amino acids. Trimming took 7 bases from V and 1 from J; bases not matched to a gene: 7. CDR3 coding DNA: TGTGCCATCAACGGACCGGGACAGTCCTACGAGCAGTACTTC. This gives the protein CAINGPGQSYEQYF.

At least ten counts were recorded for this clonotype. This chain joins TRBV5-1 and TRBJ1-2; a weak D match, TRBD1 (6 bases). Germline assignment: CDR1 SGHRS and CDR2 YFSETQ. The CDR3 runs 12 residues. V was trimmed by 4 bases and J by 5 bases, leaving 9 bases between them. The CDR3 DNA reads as TGCGCCAGCAGCGAGGACAGATATGGCTACACCTTC. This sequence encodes CASSEDRYGYTF.

The CDR3 is CASSLLQGADQPQHF. In DNA form, the CDR3 reads TGTGCCAGCAGTTTATTACAGGGGGCTGATCAGCCCCAGCATTTT. The rearrangement links TRBV28 to TRBJ1-5; TRBD1 aligns across 9 bases. In germline, CDR1 is MDHEN, CDR2 SYDVKM. The CDR3 contains 15 residues. The V segment lost 1 base and the J segment 5 bases; nucleotides outside the gene matches: 3.

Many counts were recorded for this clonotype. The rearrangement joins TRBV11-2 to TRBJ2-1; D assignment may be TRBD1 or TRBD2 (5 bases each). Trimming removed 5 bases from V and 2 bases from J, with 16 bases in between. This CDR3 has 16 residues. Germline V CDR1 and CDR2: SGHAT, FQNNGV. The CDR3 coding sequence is TGTGCCAGCAGCCGCAAAGGGCAGGGACCCTACAATGAGCAGTTCTTC. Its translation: CASSRKGQGPYNEQFF.

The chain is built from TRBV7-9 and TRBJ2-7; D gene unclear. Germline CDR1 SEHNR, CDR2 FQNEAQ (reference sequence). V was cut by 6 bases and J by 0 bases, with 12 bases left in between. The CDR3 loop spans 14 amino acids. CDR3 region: CASSLSQSSYEQYF. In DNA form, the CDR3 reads TGTGCCAGCAGTTTGTCCCAGAGCTCCTACGAGCAGTACTTC.

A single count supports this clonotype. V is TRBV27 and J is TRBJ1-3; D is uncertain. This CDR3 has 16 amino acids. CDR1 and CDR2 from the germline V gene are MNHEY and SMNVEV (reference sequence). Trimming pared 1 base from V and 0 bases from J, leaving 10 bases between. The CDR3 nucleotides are TGTGCCAGCAGTTTATTGGCCAGGACCTCTGGAAACACCATATATTTT. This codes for CASSLLARTSGNTIYF.